A selection of T cell receptor beta chains follows, all from one sample in a study of T cell responses to AZD1222 COVID-19 vaccine. Clones were read by immunoSEQ multiplex PCR, and TCRdb kept only the in-frame ones, dropping some. The table has around 140,000 clones, about 90% seen once. The source was peripheral blood, collected 28 days after the second dose of the MenACWY control vaccine. These receptors all stem from an adult who received the MenACWY meningococcal vaccine as a control. Both conserved end residues are part of each CDR3. A D gene is named only where the DNA matches it firmly. Size tells how often a clone was seen (once, few, many) or the class of an expanded clone, and some rows leave it out.

>-|TRBV5-8|TRBJ2-1|-
CASSSGARHNEQFF
TGTGCCAGCAGCTCTGGGGCAAGACACAATGAGCAGTTCTTC
>-|TRBV5-1|TRBJ1-4|-
CASSLMTNEKLFF
TGCGCCAGCAGCTTGATGACTAATGAAAAACTGTTTTTT
>-|TRBV7-2|TRBJ2-2|-
CASSLEVGELFF
TGTGCCAGCAGCTTAGAGGTCGGGGAGCTGTTTTTT
>-|TRBV6-6|TRBJ1-5|-
CASAGQSNQPQHF
TGTGCCAGCGCCGGACAGAGCAATCAGCCCCAGCATTTT
>-|TRBV7-2|TRBJ1-6|-
CASSFSRANNSPLHF
TGTGCCAGCAGCTTCAGTCGGGCCAATAATTCACCCCTCCACTTT
>-|TRBV7-8|TRBJ1-2|-
CASSSGANYGYTF
TGTGCCAGCAGCTCAGGGGCTAACTATGGCTACACCTTC
>-|TRBV19|TRBJ1-5|-
CASSSPGNQPQHF
TGTGCCAGTAGCTCCCCCGGCAATCAGCCCCAGCATTTT
>TRBD2|TRBV5-6|TRBJ2-7|-
CASSLWGGGHYEQYF
TGTGCCAGCAGCTTGTGGGGCGGGGGGCACTACGAGCAGTACTTC
>TRBD2|TRBV7-2|TRBJ2-7|-
CASSLGGGVRSYEQYF
TGTGCCAGCAGCTTGGGGGGAGGGGTGCGCTCCTACGAGCAGTACTTC
>-|TRBV2|TRBJ2-2|few
CASSVTELNTGELFF
TGTGCCAGCAGTGTGACAGAACTGAACACCGGGGAGCTGTTTTTT
>-|TRBV30|TRBJ2-7|-
CAWGGALEQYF
TGTGCCTGGGGAGGAGCGCTCGAGCAGTACTTC
>-|TRBV15|TRBJ1-6|once
CATSRAVESPLHF
TGTGCCACCAGCAGAGCCGTAGAATCACCCCTCCACTTT
>-|TRBV28|TRBJ2-7|-
CASSLGDTSGRGEQYF
TGTGCCAGCAGTCTCGGGGACACCTCAGGAAGGGGCGAGCAGTACTTC
>-|TRBV7-3|TRBJ2-7|-
CASSLTRGFGTPVYYEQYF
TGTGCCAGCAGCTTAACGCGGGGGTTCGGGACACCTGTTTACTACGAGCAGTACTTC
>-|TRBV15|TRBJ1-6|-
CATSSRGVGALHF
TGTGCCACCAGCAGTAGGGGAGTTGGGGCCCTCCACTTT
>TRBD1|TRBV6-5|TRBJ1-1|few
CASSYFQGGGTEAFF
TGTGCCAGCAGTTACTTTCAGGGGGGTGGCACTGAAGCTTTCTTT
>TRBD1|TRBV6-5|TRBJ1-5|-
CASSSSLTGGGQPQHF
TGTGCCAGCAGTTCCTCCCTTACAGGGGGGGGTCAGCCCCAGCATTTT
>-|TRBV19|TRBJ1-2|few
CASSISGTILISYTF
TGTGCCAGTAGTATATCCGGGACTATACTCATCAGCTACACCTTC
>-|TRBV11-3|TRBJ2-3|few
CASSPRRGSTDTQYF
TGTGCCAGCAGCCCCAGAAGAGGTAGCACAGATACGCAGTATTTT
>-|TRBV11-3|TRBJ1-1|-
CASSFSENTEAFF
TGTGCCAGCAGCTTTTCGGAGAACACTGAAGCTTTCTTT
>TRBD1|TRBV9|TRBJ1-5|once
CASSPTGENQPQHF
TGTGCCAGCAGCCCTACAGGGGAAAATCAGCCCCAGCATTTT
>-|TRBV7-2|TRBJ1-2|-
CASSLSLGGNYGYTF
TGTGCCAGCAGCTTATCTCTAGGAGGGAACTATGGCTACACCTTC
>-|TRBV5-1|TRBJ2-5|-
CASSPVSQETQYF
TGCGCCAGCAGCCCGGTTAGCCAAGAGACCCAGTACTTC